This paragraph covers one TCR beta chain sequence. Its antigen is unknown. The data are from a study of post-analysis software for immune sequencing data. Study outcomes and limitations: Compared with controls, patients had more of about 5 TRBV segments, including TRBV5-6, TRBV5-1 and TRBV20-1.

CDR1 and CDR2 (germline): MNHEY, SVGEGT. The CDR3 sequence is 16 residues long. cDNA libraries of TCR beta carried unique molecular identifiers. TCRdb reanalysed the PCR reads using MiXCR and keeps one entry per CDR3 protein. The table records hundreds of thousands of distinct CDR3 sequences, 55% to 60% of them present only once. The rearrangement uses TRBV6-2 or TRBV6-3 and TRBJ2-5; D is possibly TRBD1 or TRBD2 (6 bases each). Gene TRBJ2-7 matches the end of the DNA better, so the J call may be wrong. The specimen sequenced was blood. The origin of this receptor is a girl aged 2-10 years with multiple sclerosis. The CDR3: CASTTPGQSRAGEQYF. The DNA of the CDR3 is TGTGCCAGCACTACACCCGGACAGTCCCGAGCGGGCGAGCAGTACTTC.